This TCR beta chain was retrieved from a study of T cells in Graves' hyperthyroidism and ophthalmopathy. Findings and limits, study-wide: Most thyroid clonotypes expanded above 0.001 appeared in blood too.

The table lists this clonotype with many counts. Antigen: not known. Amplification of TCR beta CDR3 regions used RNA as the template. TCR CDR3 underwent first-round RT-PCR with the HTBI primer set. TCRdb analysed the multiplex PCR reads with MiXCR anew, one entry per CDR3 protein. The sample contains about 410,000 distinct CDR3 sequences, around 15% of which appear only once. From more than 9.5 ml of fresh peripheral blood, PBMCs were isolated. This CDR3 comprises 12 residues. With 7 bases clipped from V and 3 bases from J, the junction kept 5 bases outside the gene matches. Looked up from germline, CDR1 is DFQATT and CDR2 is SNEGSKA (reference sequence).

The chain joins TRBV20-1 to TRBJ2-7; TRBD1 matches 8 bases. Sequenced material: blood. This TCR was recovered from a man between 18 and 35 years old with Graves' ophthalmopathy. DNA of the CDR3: TGCAGTGTTCCTGACAGGGGCTACGAGCAGTACTTC. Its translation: CSVPDRGYEQYF.